What follows is one TCR beta chain and its context. This clone was seen just once. Its antigen target is currently unknown. Base qualities are missing; no much larger clone stands one base away. This sample is part of a study of blood T cell repertoires in COVID-19 (TCRdb year 2020). The study in broad terms: Samples from collaborators originated in the United States, Italy and Spain and spanned both the acute and convalescent phases of COVID-19. The material from the prospective study consisted of cDNA or gDNA derived from T cells, B-cell-depleted T cells, or PBMCs. The dataset comprised deeply sampled blood TCRbeta repertoires from subjects exposed to, actively infected with, or recovered from COVID-19. The repertoires were released in a freely available public database intended as a resource for research on the immune response to SARS-CoV-2. The samples were drawn from two sources: the first 160 participants of the ongoing ImmuneRACE study, and 1,254 subjects contributed by 6 global collaborators. A de-identified subject ID, COVID-19 status, age in years and sex were almost always included in the sample metadata. Where available, HLA class I and class II types were obtained from metadata supplied by the sample provider rather than from assay-based typing. Study-wide conclusions, independent of this receptor: The quantity of clinical and demographic metadata differed by source and by participant and was supplied without curation.

Collaborating institutions collected whole blood in K2EDTA tubes following their own protocols. For TCRbeta analysis, collaborators shipped samples as frozen whole blood, isolated PBMCs, or DNA extracted from either of those sample types. CDR1 and CDR2 were assigned from the germline V gene as KGHSH and LQKENI. Compared with germline, V lacks 3 bases and J lacks 2 bases; bases without a gene match: 0. The CDR3 starts with the cysteine, ends with the phenylalanine, and has 13 residues. The retained sequence is limited to the CDR3, 39 bases, with the frame set at the first base. The immunoSEQ Assay, a bias-controlled multiplex PCR, was used to amplify TCRbeta CDR3 regions from genomic DNA. On the study's bioinformatics: The number of nucleated cells in each sample was estimated from the amplification of reference gene primers within the assay. Sequence reads were collapsed and filtered to measure the absolute abundance of every unique TCRbeta CDR3 rearrangement. For each sample, productive Simpson clonality was calculated by taking the square root of Simpson's diversity index across productive rearrangements. TCRdb limited this immuneACCESS table to in-frame rearrangements with V and J called. A share of clones is missing; checked studies link under half to unresolved V genes, and the rest is unexplained. V and J calls and clone size are as listed in that table; D and trimming were resolved from the DNA. Recorded for this sample are 150,000 or so clones; about 82% of them occurred a single time. 4.5% of the sample is taken by the ten largest.

The chain is encoded by TRBV18 joined to TRBJ1-2; TRBD1 agrees with 7 junctional bases. The sequencing input was peripheral blood. The receptor was isolated from a woman over 75 with active or convalescent COVID-19. The DNA reads TGTGCCAGCTCACCGACAGGGAACTATGGCTACACCTTC. Its protein product is CASSPTGNYGYTF.